These 19 T cell receptor beta chains share one sample of origin, sequenced in a study of blood T cell repertoires in COVID-19. Produced via immunoSEQ multiplex PCR; TCRdb's table is partial and in-frame only. The sample consists of about 90,000 clones, 80% to 90% of them appearing once. The sequenced sample was peripheral blood. The receptors were sampled from a man at least 80 years old with active or convalescent COVID-19.

This clone has just one count. The chain links TRBV7-9 to TRBJ2-2; tentative D call: TRBD1 (6 bases). The CDR3 totals 13 residues. Germline V gene lookup returns CDR1 SEHNR and CDR2 FQNEAQ (reference sequence). Between the trimmed V and J ends, which lost 4 bases and 5 bases, there was a span of 8 bases. The CDR3 sequence is CASSSQGTGELFF. In DNA form, the CDR3 reads TGTGCCAGCAGCTCACAGGGAACCGGGGAGCTGTTTTTT.

The chain recombines TRBV10-3 with TRBJ2-7; D is ambiguous. Germline CDR1 is ENHRY and CDR2 is SYGVKD. The length of the CDR3 is 15 residues. Trimming removed 0 bases at V and 3 bases at J, with 12 bases between. This chain's CDR3 is CAISESLVSFYEQYF. For the CDR3, the DNA is TGTGCCATCAGTGAGTCGCTAGTTTCCTTCTACGAGCAGTACTTC.

The chain uses TRBV6-4 and TRBJ2-1, with 10 bases fitting TRBD2. Germline CDR1 MRHNA, CDR2 SNTAGT. V lost 3 bases, J lost 3 bases, and 2 bases stayed unmatched. This CDR3 comprises 15 residues. CDR3 residues: CASSEGLARYNEQFF. The CDR3 bases are TGTGCCAGCAGTGAGGGACTAGCGCGCTACAATGAGCAGTTCTTC.

This clone was detected only once. V is TRBV25-1 and J is TRBJ2-1, with 8 bases matching TRBD2. The CDR3 length is 15 residues. Germline V CDR1 and CDR2: MGHDK, SYGVNS. J gave up 0 bases and V 7 bases, and 5 bases lay outside the gene matches. The CDR3 protein is CASMGGRTSYNEQFF. In DNA, the CDR3 is TGTGCCAGCATGGGCGGGAGGACCTCCTACAATGAGCAGTTCTTC.

This rearrangement joins TRBV3-1 (or the pseudogene TRBV3-2) to TRBJ2-7, with D perhaps matching TRBD1 (5 bases). Germline lookup yields CDR1 LGHDT and CDR2 YNNKEL (reference sequence). The CDR3 is made up of 14 amino acids. With 4 bases removed from V and 7 bases from J, the gap between germline ends came to 17 bases. The CDR3 loop is CASSPIRSGPEQYF. In DNA, the CDR3 is TGTGCCAGCAGCCCAATACGCTCAGGGCCGGAGCAGTACTTC.

The chain recombines TRBV13 with TRBJ2-3; D is perhaps TRBD1 (5 bases). V was trimmed by 3 bases and J by 2 bases, leaving 6 bases between them. This CDR3 is 13 amino acids long. Germline loops: CDR1 PRHDT, CDR2 FYEKMQ (reference sequence). The CDR3 DNA follows: TGTGCCAGCAGCTTCAGGGCCACAGATACGCAGTATTTT. This gives the protein CASSFRATDTQYF.

The chain recombines TRBV7-8 with TRBJ2-7, with D possibly matching TRBD1 (5 bases). V gave up 5 bases and J gave up 6 bases, with 20 bases separating them. The germline CDR1 and CDR2 sequences are SGHVS and FQNEAQ. The CDR3 consists of 15 residues. DNA of the CDR3: TGTGCCAGCAGCCCACCGAGGACAAAGCCCAGCGAGCAGTACTTC. Translation gives CASSPPRTKPSEQYF.

The chain recombines TRBV2 with TRBJ2-1; 7 bases are shared with TRBD1. With 4 bases clipped from V and 5 bases from J, the junction kept 5 bases outside the gene matches. The length of the CDR3 is 14 residues. The V gene's germline CDR1 is SNHLY and CDR2 FYNNEI. The CDR3 DNA reads as TGTGCCAGCAGTGCCTACAGGGGCGACAATGAGCAGTTCTTC. This gives the protein CASSAYRGDNEQFF.

The J gene is TRBJ1-1, the V gene TRBV12-3 or TRBV12-4; the D gene is possibly TRBD1 (6 bases). This CDR3 has 12 amino acids. Deletions cut 6 bases from V and 6 bases from J, with 11 bases between. The CDR3 DNA is TGTGCCAGCAGCACAGGGTTGGCTGAAGCTTTCTTT. Protein sequence: CASSTGLAEAFF.

V is TRBV4-1 and J is TRBJ1-2; a weak D match, TRBD1 (6 bases). Trimming removed 0 bases from V and 4 bases from J, with 12 bases in between. This CDR3 comprises 15 residues. CDR1 is MGHRA, CDR2 YSYEKL, per germline. CDR3 sequence (DNA): TGCGCCAGCAGCCAAGATTTCAGGGGCCCCTATGGCTACACCTTC. Translation: CASSQDFRGPYGYTF.

J is TRBJ2-7 and V is TRBV4-3; possibly TRBD2 for D (6 bases). Trimming stripped 1 base from V and 1 base from J, with 14 bases between. The CDR3 totals 16 residues. CDR1 is LGHNA and CDR2 is YSLEER in the germline V gene. The CDR3 here is CASSQGTITSSYEQYF. The CDR3 nucleotides are TGCGCCAGCAGCCAAGGGACTATCACGAGTTCCTACGAGCAGTACTTC.

V gene TRBV25-1 combines with J gene TRBJ2-3; TRBD1 is a possible D gene (7 bases). Germline CDR1 MGHDK, CDR2 SYGVNS. V shed 3 bases and J shed 11 bases, with 21 bases lying between them. This CDR3 contains 15 residues. CDR3 sequence reads: CASSERAGGRSGQYF. The CDR3, as DNA: TGTGCCAGCAGTGAGCGGGCAGGGGGGAGGAGTGGGCAGTATTTT.

The chain uses TRBV9 and TRBJ2-7; 9 nucleotides line up with TRBD2. The CDR3 length is 17 residues. With 4 bases clipped from V and 0 bases from J, the junction kept 11 bases outside the gene matches. Germline-derived CDR1 and CDR2 are SGDLS and YYNGEE. The CDR3 DNA reads TGTGCCAGCAGCCCAGCAGCCCTAGCGGGATACTCCTACGAGCAGTACTTC. Translated, it gives CASSPAALAGYSYEQYF.

In this sample, this clone turned up once. The chain is built from TRBV28 and TRBJ1-2; the D gene is possibly TRBD1 (6 bases). The ends were cut back, 6 bases at V and 4 bases at J, with 12 bases in the middle. Germline V CDR1 and CDR2: MDHEN, SYDVKM. The CDR3 spans 13 residues. The CDR3 reads CASSGQKLYGYTF. In DNA form, the CDR3 reads TGTGCCAGCAGCGGACAGAAGCTCTATGGCTACACCTTC.

This clone was picked up one time. This chain joins TRBV5-4 and TRBJ2-5; 7 positions match TRBD1. CDR1 SGHNT and CDR2 YYREEE come from the germline V gene (reference sequence). The CDR3 is 13 amino acids. V gave up 4 bases and J gave up 7 bases; unmatched junction bases: 7. For the CDR3, the DNA is TGTGCCAGCAGCCCTCGACAGGGCGGGACCCAGTACTTC. Translation: CASSPRQGGTQYF.

This clone was counted once. The gene calls are TRBV19 and TRBJ1-1; 7 bases align to TRBD1. Germline loops: CDR1 LNHDA, CDR2 SQIVND (reference sequence). The CDR3 totals 14 residues. With V trimmed by 4 bases and J by 4 bases, 6 bases remained unmatched. The CDR3 here is CASSTGQRGTEAFF. The CDR3 coding sequence is TGTGCCAGTAGTACGGGACAGAGGGGCACTGAAGCTTTCTTT.

This clone was counted between two and nine times. The chain is built from TRBV5-1 and TRBJ2-4, with 12 bases fitting TRBD2. The ends lost 4 bases at V and 1 base at J; junction bases unmatched: 9. The CDR3 is 18 amino acids. Germline-derived CDR1 and CDR2 are SGHRS and YFSETQ. DNA for the CDR3: TGCGCCAGCAGCCCGACTAGCGGGAGTTCAGGGGCCAAAAACATTCAGTACTTC. This gives the protein CASSPTSGSSGAKNIQYF.

This clone was observed a single time. The gene calls are TRBV28 and TRBJ1-2; D is ambiguous. Germline values: CDR1 MDHEN, CDR2 SYDVKM. Deletions cut 6 bases from V and 5 bases from J, with 4 bases between. This CDR3 comprises 10 residues. CDR3 region: CASRLYGYTF. The CDR3, as DNA: TGTGCCAGCAGACTATATGGCTACACCTTC.

This clone was picked up a small number of times. The chain employs TRBV10-1 and TRBJ1-5; possibly TRBD1 for D (5 bases). The CDR3 covers 14 residues. Trimming left V 6 bases short and J 7 bases short, with 16 bases between. CDR1 and CDR2 from the germline V gene are WNHNN and SYGVQD (reference sequence). The CDR3 coding sequence is TGCGCCAGCAGGGGGACCCCACGGGAGCAGCCCCAGCATTTT. Amino acid sequence: CASRGTPREQPQHF.